The 5 T cell receptor beta chains given below trace back to one sample, sequenced in a study of sequential checkpoint blockade in melanoma. Treatment described: randomized to nivolumab then ipilimumab (arm A) or the reverse (arm B). Measured with immunoSEQ multiplex PCR; TCRdb has only the in-frame clones, and not every one. This table has around 5,000 clones, approximately 23% appearing once. The specimen comprised tumor tissue (inferred from file names), sampled from a patient given nivolumab and ipilimumab in sequence. These receptors came from a human donor with melanoma.

This chain connects TRBV18 to TRBJ2-4, with D possibly TRBD1 on 7 matching bases. CDR1 is KGHSH, CDR2 LQKENI, per germline. The length of the CDR3 is 13 residues. V lost 6 bases and J 8 bases, leaving 14 bases between the germline ends. The CDR3, as DNA: TGTGCCAGCTCGCCAGACAGGGAGGACATTCAGTACTTC. Translation: CASSPDREDIQYF. Drawing the rest from reference TRBV18 and TRBJ2-4, the complete variable domain is NAGVMQNPRHLVRRRGQEARLRCSPMKGHSHVYWYRQLPEEGLKFMVYLQKENIIDESGMPKERFSAEFPKEGPSILRIQQVVRGDSAAYFCASSPDREDIQYFGAGTRLSVL.

By sample fraction, this clone is medium-sized. The junction and the germline gene differ at one end; a read error may be behind it. This chain connects TRBV6-8 to TRBJ2-7, with TRBD1 matching 8 bases. The CDR3 length is 12 residues. The V gene's germline CDR1 is MNHGY and CDR2 SAAAGT. The CDR3 bases are TGTGCCATCAGTCAGGGGGCCCACGAGCAGTACTTC. Translating gives CAISQGAHEQYF.

By proportion, this clone is medium-sized. The V gene is TRBV28, the J gene TRBJ2-7; the D gene is possibly TRBD2 (6 bases). The CDR3 consists of 16 residues. From germline, CDR1 is MDHEN and CDR2 SYDVKM. Trimming took 4 bases from V and 3 from J, leaving 19 bases between them. DNA for the CDR3: TGTGCCAGCAGTTCTAGTAACGGGGCGGGGATCTACGAGCAGTACTTC. This gives the protein CASSSSNGAGIYEQYF.

By proportion, this clone is medium-sized (0.01 to 0.1%). This chain connects TRBV6-7 to TRBJ1-1; D is undetermined. TRBV6-7 is annotated as an ORF whose role is uncertain. V lost 5 bases, J lost 10 bases, and 11 bases lay in between. The CDR3 extends over 11 amino acids. In DNA, the CDR3 is TGTGCCAGCAGTGAAGGCGGGAGAGCTTTCTTT. The encoded protein is CASSEGGRAFF.

CDR3: CASSPGGGTGGELFF. CDR3 nucleotide sequence: TGCGCCAGCAGCCCAGGAGGGGGGACAGGCGGGGAGCTGTTTTTT. The rearrangement links TRBV5-1 to TRBJ2-2; 8 bases map to TRBD1. The germline V gene encodes CDR1 SGHRS and CDR2 YFSETQ. J lost 7 bases, V lost 4 bases, and 9 bases had no gene match. The CDR3 consists of 15 residues.